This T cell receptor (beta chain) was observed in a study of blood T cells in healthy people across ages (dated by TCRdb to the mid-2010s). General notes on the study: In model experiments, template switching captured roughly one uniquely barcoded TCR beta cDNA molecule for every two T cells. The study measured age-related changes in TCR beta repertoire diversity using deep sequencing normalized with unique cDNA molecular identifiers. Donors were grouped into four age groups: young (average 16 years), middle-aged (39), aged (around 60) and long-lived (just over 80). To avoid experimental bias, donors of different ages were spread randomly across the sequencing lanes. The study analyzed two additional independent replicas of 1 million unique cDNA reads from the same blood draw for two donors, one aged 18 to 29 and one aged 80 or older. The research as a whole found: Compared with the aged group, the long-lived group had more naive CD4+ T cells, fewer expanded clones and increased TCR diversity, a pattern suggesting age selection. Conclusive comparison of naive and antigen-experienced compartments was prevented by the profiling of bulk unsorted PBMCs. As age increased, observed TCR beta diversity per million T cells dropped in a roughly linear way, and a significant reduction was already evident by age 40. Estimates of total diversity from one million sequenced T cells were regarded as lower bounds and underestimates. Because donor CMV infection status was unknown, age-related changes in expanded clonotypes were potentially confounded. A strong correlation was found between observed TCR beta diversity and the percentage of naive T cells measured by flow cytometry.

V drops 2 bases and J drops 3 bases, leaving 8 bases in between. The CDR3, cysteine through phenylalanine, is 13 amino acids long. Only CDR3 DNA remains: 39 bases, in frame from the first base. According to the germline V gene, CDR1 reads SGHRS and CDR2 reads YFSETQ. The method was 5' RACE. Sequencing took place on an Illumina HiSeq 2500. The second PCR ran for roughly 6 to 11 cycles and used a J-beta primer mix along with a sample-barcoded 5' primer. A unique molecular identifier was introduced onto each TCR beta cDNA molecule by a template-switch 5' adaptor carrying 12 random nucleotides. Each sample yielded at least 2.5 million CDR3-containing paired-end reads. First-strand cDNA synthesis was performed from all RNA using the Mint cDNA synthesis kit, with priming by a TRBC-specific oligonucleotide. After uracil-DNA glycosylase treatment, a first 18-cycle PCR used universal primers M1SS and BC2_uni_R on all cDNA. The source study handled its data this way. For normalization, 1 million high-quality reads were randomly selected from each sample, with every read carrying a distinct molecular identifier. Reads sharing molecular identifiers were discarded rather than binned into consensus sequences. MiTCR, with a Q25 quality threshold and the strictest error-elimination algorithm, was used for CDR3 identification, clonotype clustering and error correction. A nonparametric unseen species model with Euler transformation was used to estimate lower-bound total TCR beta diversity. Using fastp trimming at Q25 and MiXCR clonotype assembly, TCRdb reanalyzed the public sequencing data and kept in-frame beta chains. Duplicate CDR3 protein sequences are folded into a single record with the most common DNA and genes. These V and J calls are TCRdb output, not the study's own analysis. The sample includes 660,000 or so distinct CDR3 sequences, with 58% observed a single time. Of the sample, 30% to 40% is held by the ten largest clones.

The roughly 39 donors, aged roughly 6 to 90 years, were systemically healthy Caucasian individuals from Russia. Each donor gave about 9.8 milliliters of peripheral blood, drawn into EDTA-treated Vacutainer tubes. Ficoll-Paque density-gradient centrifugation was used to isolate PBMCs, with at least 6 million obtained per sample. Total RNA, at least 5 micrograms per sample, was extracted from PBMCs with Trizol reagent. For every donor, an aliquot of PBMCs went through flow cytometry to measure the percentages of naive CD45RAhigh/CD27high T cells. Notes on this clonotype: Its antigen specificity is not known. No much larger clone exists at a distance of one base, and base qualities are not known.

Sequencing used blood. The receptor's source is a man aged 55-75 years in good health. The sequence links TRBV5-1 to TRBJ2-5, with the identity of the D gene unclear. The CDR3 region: CASSFLQKETQYF. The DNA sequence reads TGCGCCAGCAGCTTTTTACAGAAAGAGACCCAGTACTTC. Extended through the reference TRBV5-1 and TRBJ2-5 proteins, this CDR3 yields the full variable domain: KAGVTQTPRYLIKTRGQQVTLSCSPISGHRSVSWYQQTPGQGLQFLFEYFSETQRNKGNFPGRFSGRQFSNSRSEMNVSTLELGDSALYLCASSFLQKETQYFGPGTRLLVL.